The rows below give T cell receptor beta chains drawn from one sample of a study of immune evolution from preneoplasia to lung adenocarcinoma. TCRdb keeps only in-frame clones here, not all; method: immunoSEQ multiplex PCR. The sample carries several thousand clones, roughly 74% recorded once. Sample: FFPE lung adenocarcinoma in situ tissue. These receptors were collected from a donor aged 70 or older with lung adenocarcinoma. Both conserved end residues are part of each CDR3. The D gene is left open where the match is weak. Only part of the rows carry a size: once, few, many, or a class if the clone is expanded.

V gene: TRBV28; D gene: -; clone size: -; J gene: TRBJ2-3; CDR3 DNA: TGTGCCAGCAGTTTTTTCACTACAGATACGCAGTATTTT; CDR3 protein: CASSFFTTDTQYF
V gene: TRBV18; D gene: -; clone size: -; J gene: TRBJ2-7; CDR3 DNA: TGTGCCAGCTCCCACGGGACTTCCGATTCCTACGAGCAGTACTTC; CDR3 protein: CASSHGTSDSYEQYF
V gene: TRBV2; D gene: -; clone size: -; J gene: TRBJ1-2; CDR3 DNA: TGTGCCAGCAGTCAGGGACACTCCGCCTCCTATGGCTACACCTTC; CDR3 protein: CASSQGHSASYGYTF
V gene: TRBV29-1; D gene: -; clone size: -; J gene: TRBJ2-7; CDR3 DNA: TGCAGCGTTGAAGATCGGAGGGGTGGAGGTTACGAGCAGTACTTC; CDR3 protein: CSVEDRRGGGYEQYF
V gene: TRBV27; D gene: -; clone size: -; J gene: TRBJ1-2; CDR3 DNA: TGTGCCAGCAGTTCCAGGGTAGGAGGCTACACCTTC; CDR3 protein: CASSSRVGGYTF
V gene: TRBV28; D gene: -; clone size: -; J gene: TRBJ1-3; CDR3 DNA: TGTGCCAGTCTCCGGACTGCTGGAAACACCATATATTTT; CDR3 protein: CASLRTAGNTIYF
V gene: TRBV6-1; D gene: TRBD2; clone size: -; J gene: TRBJ2-1; CDR3 DNA: TGTGCCAGCAGTGATGGACTAGCGTCCTACAATGAGCAGTTCTTC; CDR3 protein: CASSDGLASYNEQFF
V gene: TRBV2; D gene: -; clone size: -; J gene: TRBJ1-5; CDR3 DNA: TGTGCCAGCAGTGTGGGTAGGAAAACTCAGCCCCAGCATTTT; CDR3 protein: CASSVGRKTQPQHF
V gene: TRBV19; D gene: -; clone size: -; J gene: TRBJ2-3; CDR3 DNA: TGTGCCAGTAGCGCAAGGACAGATACGCAGTATTTT; CDR3 protein: CASSARTDTQYF
V gene: TRBV28; D gene: -; clone size: medium-sized; J gene: TRBJ2-3; CDR3 DNA: TGTGCCAGCAGTCCCCTTCGGTGGGGGGATACGCAGTATTTT; CDR3 protein: CASSPLRWGDTQYF
V gene: TRBV5-4; D gene: -; clone size: medium-sized; J gene: TRBJ2-3; CDR3 DNA: TGTGCCAGCAGCTTGGGTCCGTCCACAGATACGCAGTATTTT; CDR3 protein: CASSLGPSTDTQYF
V gene: TRBV7-5; D gene: -; clone size: -; J gene: TRBJ1-6; CDR3 DNA: TGTGCCAGCAGCCCCTTGGACGGCCACCCTATGAATTCACCCCTCCACTTT; CDR3 protein: CASSPLDGHPMNSPLHF
V gene: TRBV27; D gene: TRBD1; clone size: -; J gene: TRBJ1-2; CDR3 DNA: TGTGCCAGCAGTAAATCGACAGGGGATGGCTACACCTTC; CDR3 protein: CASSKSTGDGYTF
V gene: TRBV7-8; D gene: -; clone size: -; J gene: TRBJ2-2; CDR3 DNA: TGTGCCAGCAGCCAGACCACCGGGGAGCTGTTTTTT; CDR3 protein: CASSQTTGELFF
V gene: TRBV5-1; D gene: -; clone size: once; J gene: TRBJ1-3; CDR3 DNA: TGCGCCAGCAGCGCTGCCCCCTCAACCGTCTCTGGAAACACCATATATTTT; CDR3 protein: CASSAAPSTVSGNTIYF
V gene: TRBV19; D gene: -; clone size: -; J gene: TRBJ1-4; CDR3 DNA: TGTGCCAGTAGTATAGATCATGGGATTTCCGTGGAAAAACTGTTTTTT; CDR3 protein: CASSIDHGISVEKLFF
V gene: TRBV7-3; D gene: -; clone size: few; J gene: TRBJ2-2; CDR3 DNA: TGTGCCAGCAGCTTTCGAGGGAACACCGGGGAGCTGTTTTTT; CDR3 protein: CASSFRGNTGELFF
V gene: TRBV27; D gene: -; clone size: -; J gene: TRBJ1-2; CDR3 DNA: TGTGCCAGCAGGGGGGAGTACTATGGCTACACCTTC; CDR3 protein: CASRGEYYGYTF
V gene: TRBV29-1; D gene: -; clone size: -; J gene: TRBJ1-2; CDR3 DNA: TGCAGCGTTGAAGGCAGCTTCTATGGCTACACCTTC; CDR3 protein: CSVEGSFYGYTF
V gene: TRBV29-1; D gene: TRBD1; clone size: few; J gene: TRBJ2-7; CDR3 DNA: TGCAGCGCTCGACAGGGGTACGAGCAGTACTTC; CDR3 protein: CSARQGYEQYF
V gene: TRBV19; D gene: TRBD2; clone size: -; J gene: TRBJ2-2; CDR3 DNA: TGTGCCAGCTATATAGCGGGAGGCCCCGGGGAGCTGTTTTTT; CDR3 protein: CASYIAGGPGELFF
V gene: TRBV9; D gene: -; clone size: -; J gene: TRBJ1-3; CDR3 DNA: TGTGCCAGCAGCCTAGCGGGGTTTAGCTCTGGAAACACCATATATTTT; CDR3 protein: CASSLAGFSSGNTIYF
V gene: TRBV12-1; D gene: -; clone size: -; J gene: TRBJ1-5; CDR3 DNA: TGTGCCAGCAGCACCCCCCCGGGACAGGGGCATCGGGGCAATCAGCCCCAGCATTTT; CDR3 protein: CASSTPPGQGHRGNQPQHF
V gene: TRBV9; D gene: -; clone size: -; J gene: TRBJ2-7; CDR3 DNA: TGTGCCAGCAGCGTAGCCGACGGCTCCTACGAGCAGTACTTC; CDR3 protein: CASSVADGSYEQYF
V gene: TRBV6-1; D gene: TRBD1; clone size: once; J gene: TRBJ1-2; CDR3 DNA: TGTGCCAGCAGCCTCGGACAGGCCCTTTATGGCTACACCTTC; CDR3 protein: CASSLGQALYGYTF
V gene: TRBV30; D gene: -; clone size: once; J gene: TRBJ2-1; CDR3 DNA: TGTGCCTTGCCTATTGGGACATCCTCCCCCGGGGTACAGTTCTTC; CDR3 protein: CALPIGTSSPGVQFF
V gene: TRBV6-5; D gene: TRBD1; clone size: -; J gene: TRBJ1-3; CDR3 DNA: TGTGCCAGCAGTATCGACAGGGAGCCTGGAAACACCATATATTTT; CDR3 protein: CASSIDREPGNTIYF
V gene: TRBV19; D gene: -; clone size: once; J gene: TRBJ1-1; CDR3 DNA: TGTGCCAGTAGTAAGGTTACCGCGCTGGGGACTGAAGCTTTCTTT; CDR3 protein: CASSKVTALGTEAFF
V gene: TRBV30; D gene: -; clone size: -; J gene: TRBJ1-1; CDR3 DNA: TGTGCCTGGAGTGCCGGACGGACTACGATTTCTTTCTTT; CDR3 protein: CAWSAGRTTISFF
V gene: TRBV19; D gene: -; clone size: few; J gene: TRBJ1-4; CDR3 DNA: TGTGCCAGTAGTTACAGGCTAAATGAAAAACTGTTTTTT; CDR3 protein: CASSYRLNEKLFF
V gene: TRBV5-8; D gene: -; clone size: -; J gene: TRBJ1-2; CDR3 DNA: TGTGCCAGCAGCTTGGTCTCTCTCTATGGCTACACCTTC; CDR3 protein: CASSLVSLYGYTF
V gene: TRBV7-7; D gene: TRBD2; clone size: few; J gene: TRBJ2-5; CDR3 DNA: TGTGCTAGCGGACCGGGACTAGCGGAAGAGACCCAGTACTTC; CDR3 protein: CASGPGLAEETQYF
V gene: TRBV7-9; D gene: TRBD1; clone size: -; J gene: TRBJ2-7; CDR3 DNA: TGTGCCAGCAGCCGGGGGGACAGGGCCTACGAGCAGTACTTC; CDR3 protein: CASSRGDRAYEQYF
V gene: TRBV7-8; D gene: -; clone size: -; J gene: TRBJ2-2; CDR3 DNA: TGTGCCAGCAGCTTATCGAGGGAGCTGTTTTTT; CDR3 protein: CASSLSRELFF
V gene: TRBV4-2; D gene: TRBD2; clone size: -; J gene: TRBJ2-7; CDR3 DNA: TGTGCCAGCAGCCAAGAGCGGGAGGGCTCCTACGAGCAGTACTTC; CDR3 protein: CASSQEREGSYEQYF
V gene: TRBV7-2; D gene: TRBD1; clone size: -; J gene: TRBJ1-2; CDR3 DNA: TGTGCCAGCAGTTATCGAGGACAGGGGAATTATGGCTACACCTTC; CDR3 protein: CASSYRGQGNYGYTF
V gene: TRBV6-6; D gene: TRBD1; clone size: -; J gene: TRBJ1-1; CDR3 DNA: TGTGCCAGCAGTTACCGAGGACAGGGGGACACTGAAGCTTTCTTT; CDR3 protein: CASSYRGQGDTEAFF
V gene: TRBV5-4; D gene: -; clone size: -; J gene: TRBJ1-2; CDR3 DNA: TGTGCCAGCAGCTTTTCAGGGAACTATGGCTACACCTTC; CDR3 protein: CASSFSGNYGYTF
V gene: TRBV28; D gene: -; clone size: few; J gene: TRBJ2-7; CDR3 DNA: TGTGCCAGCAGCCTACTCCGGGGAGTGAGGGAGCAGTACTTC; CDR3 protein: CASSLLRGVREQYF
V gene: TRBV14; D gene: TRBD1; clone size: medium-sized; J gene: TRBJ1-2; CDR3 DNA: TGTGCCAGCAGCCAATACGGGACAGAGGACATTATCTATGGCTACACCTTC; CDR3 protein: CASSQYGTEDIIYGYTF
V gene: TRBV19; D gene: TRBD1; clone size: -; J gene: TRBJ1-4; CDR3 DNA: TGTGCCAGTACCCCAGACAGGGGTCGAGAAAAACTGTTTTTT; CDR3 protein: CASTPDRGREKLFF
V gene: TRBV9; D gene: TRBD2; clone size: -; J gene: TRBJ2-7; CDR3 DNA: TGTGCCAGCAGCGTAGAATTGGGAGGGCGAGAGCAGTACTTC; CDR3 protein: CASSVELGGREQYF
V gene: TRBV19; D gene: TRBD1; clone size: -; J gene: TRBJ1-2; CDR3 DNA: TGTGCCAGTACCCCGACAGGGGCAAACTATGGCTACACCTTC; CDR3 protein: CASTPTGANYGYTF
V gene: TRBV9; D gene: TRBD2; clone size: -; J gene: TRBJ2-7; CDR3 DNA: TGTGCCAGCAGCGTTTCCGGGACTAGCGTGAACGAGCAGTACTTC; CDR3 protein: CASSVSGTSVNEQYF
V gene: TRBV27; D gene: TRBD1; clone size: -; J gene: TRBJ1-1; CDR3 DNA: TGTGCCAGCGGGACAGGGGGCCTCACTGAAGCTTTCTTT; CDR3 protein: CASGTGGLTEAFF
V gene: TRBV6-5; D gene: TRBD1; clone size: few; J gene: TRBJ1-2; CDR3 DNA: TGTGCCAGCAGACTCACAGGGGGTCAGGGCGGCTACACCTTC; CDR3 protein: CASRLTGGQGGYTF
V gene: TRBV4-1; D gene: TRBD2; clone size: once; J gene: TRBJ2-7; CDR3 DNA: TGCGCCAGCAGCCTAGAGACGTCCGGGGGAGGGAGCTCCTACGAGCAGTACTTC; CDR3 protein: CASSLETSGGGSSYEQYF
V gene: TRBV5-1; D gene: -; clone size: -; J gene: TRBJ2-2; CDR3 DNA: TGCGCCAGCAGCTTATACAGGGCCTACACCGGGGAGCTGTTTTTT; CDR3 protein: CASSLYRAYTGELFF
V gene: TRBV7-7; D gene: -; clone size: -; J gene: TRBJ2-3; CDR3 DNA: TGTGCTAGCAGCCGCGACGGTGCCGATACGCAGTATTTT; CDR3 protein: CASSRDGADTQYF
V gene: TRBV18; D gene: -; clone size: -; J gene: TRBJ1-4; CDR3 DNA: TGTGCCAGCTCACGAGATAGGGGAGCAACTAATGAAAAACTGTTTTTT; CDR3 protein: CASSRDRGATNEKLFF
V gene: TRBV6-6; D gene: TRBD2; clone size: -; J gene: TRBJ2-1; CDR3 DNA: TGTGCCAGCAGTTATCCCGGAGGGAGGGGAAATGAGCAGTTCTTC; CDR3 protein: CASSYPGGRGNEQFF
V gene: TRBV27; D gene: TRBD1; clone size: -; J gene: TRBJ2-7; CDR3 DNA: TGTGCCAGCAGCTCCTCGGGACAGGGGAGCTACGAGCAGTACTTC; CDR3 protein: CASSSSGQGSYEQYF
V gene: TRBV2; D gene: -; clone size: few; J gene: TRBJ1-6; CDR3 DNA: TGTGCCGCCACGGGAGGGGCGGACTCCTATAATTCACCCCTCCACTTT; CDR3 protein: CAATGGADSYNSPLHF
V gene: TRBV28; D gene: -; clone size: -; J gene: TRBJ2-7; CDR3 DNA: TGTGCCAGCAGTTTATTGGACGAGCAGTACTTC; CDR3 protein: CASSLLDEQYF